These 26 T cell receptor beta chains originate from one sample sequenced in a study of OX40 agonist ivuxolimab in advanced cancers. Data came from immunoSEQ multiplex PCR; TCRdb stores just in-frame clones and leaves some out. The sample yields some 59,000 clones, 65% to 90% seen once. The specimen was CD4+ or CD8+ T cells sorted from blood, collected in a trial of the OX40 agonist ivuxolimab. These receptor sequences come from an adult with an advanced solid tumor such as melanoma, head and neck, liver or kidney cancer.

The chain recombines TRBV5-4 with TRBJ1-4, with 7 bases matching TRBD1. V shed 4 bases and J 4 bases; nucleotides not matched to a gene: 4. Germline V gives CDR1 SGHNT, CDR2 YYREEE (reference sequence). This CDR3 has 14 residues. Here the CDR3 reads CASSRQGLNEKLFF. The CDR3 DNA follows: TGTGCCAGCAGCAGACAGGGACTTAATGAAAAACTGTTTTTT.

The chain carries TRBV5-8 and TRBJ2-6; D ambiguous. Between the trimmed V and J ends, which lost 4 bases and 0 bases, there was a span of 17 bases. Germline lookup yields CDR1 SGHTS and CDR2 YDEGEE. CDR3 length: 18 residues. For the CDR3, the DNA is TGTGCCAGCAGCCTTGTGCTCCAAGTCCTCTCTGGGGCCAACGTCCTGACTTTC. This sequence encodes CASSLVLQVLSGANVLTF.

In nucleotides, the CDR3 is TGTGCCAGCAGCTGGGACAGACCCACCGGGGAGCTGTTTTTT. It is translated as CASSWDRPTGELFF. This rearrangement joins TRBV7-8 to TRBJ2-2, with TRBD1 identical over 7 bases. CDR3 size: 14 residues. J gave up 4 bases and V 4 bases, and 3 bases lay outside the gene matches. The V gene's germline CDR1 is SGHVS and CDR2 FQNEAQ.

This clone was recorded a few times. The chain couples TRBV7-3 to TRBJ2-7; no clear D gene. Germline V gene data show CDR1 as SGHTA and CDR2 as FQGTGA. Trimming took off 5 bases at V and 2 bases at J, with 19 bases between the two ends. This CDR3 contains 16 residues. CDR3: CASSPSYFRLAYEQYF. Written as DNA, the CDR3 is TGTGCCAGCAGCCCCAGCTATTTTCGTCTTGCCTACGAGCAGTACTTC. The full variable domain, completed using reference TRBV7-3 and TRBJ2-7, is GAGVSQTPSNKVTEKGKYVELRCDPISGHTALYWYRQSLGQGPEFLIYFQGTGAADDSGLPNDRFFAVRPEGSVSTLKIQRTERGDSAVYLCASSPSYFRLAYEQYFGPGTRLTVT.

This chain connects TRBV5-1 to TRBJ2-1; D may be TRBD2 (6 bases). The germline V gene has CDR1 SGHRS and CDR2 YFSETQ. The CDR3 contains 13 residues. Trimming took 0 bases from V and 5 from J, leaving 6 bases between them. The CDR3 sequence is CASSLGTNNEQFF. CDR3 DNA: TGCGCCAGCAGCTTGGGGACTAACAATGAGCAGTTCTTC.

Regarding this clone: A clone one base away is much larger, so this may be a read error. In DNA, the CDR3 is TGTGCCGGCAGCCCACTTGAGGGGGAAGCTTTCTTT. Encoded protein: CAGSPLEGEAFF. This chain uses TRBV7-9 with TRBJ1-1; the D gene is possibly TRBD1 (5 bases). The CDR3 has 12 amino acids. CDR1 and CDR2 from the germline V gene are SEHNR and FQNEAQ (reference sequence).

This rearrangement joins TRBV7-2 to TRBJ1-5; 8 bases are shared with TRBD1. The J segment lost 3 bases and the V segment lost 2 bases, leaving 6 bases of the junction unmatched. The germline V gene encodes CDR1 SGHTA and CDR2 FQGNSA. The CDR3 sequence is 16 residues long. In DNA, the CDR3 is TGTGCCAGCAGCTTAAGGGCAGGGGGCCTCAATCAGCCCCAGCATTTT. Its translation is CASSLRAGGLNQPQHF.

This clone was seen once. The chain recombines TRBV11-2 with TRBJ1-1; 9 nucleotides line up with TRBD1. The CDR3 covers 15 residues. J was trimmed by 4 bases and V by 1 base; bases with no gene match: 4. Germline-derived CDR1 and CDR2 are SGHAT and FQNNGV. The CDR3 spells CASSLGGTGPTEAFF. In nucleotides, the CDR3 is TGTGCCAGCAGCTTAGGAGGGACAGGGCCCACTGAAGCTTTCTTT.

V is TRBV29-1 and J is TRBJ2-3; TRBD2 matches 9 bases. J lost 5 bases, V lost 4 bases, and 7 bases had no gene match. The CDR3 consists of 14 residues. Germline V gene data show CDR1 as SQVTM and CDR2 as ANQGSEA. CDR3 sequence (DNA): TGCAGCGTTGCCCCTAGCGGGATAGGAGATACGCAGTATTTT. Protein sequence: CSVAPSGIGDTQYF.

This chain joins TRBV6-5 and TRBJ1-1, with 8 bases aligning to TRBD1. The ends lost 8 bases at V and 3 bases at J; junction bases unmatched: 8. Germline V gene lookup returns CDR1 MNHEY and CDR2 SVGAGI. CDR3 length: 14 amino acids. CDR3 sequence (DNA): TGTGCCAGCTCTAGGGCAGGGGGCCACACTGAAGCTTTCTTT. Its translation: CASSRAGGHTEAFF.

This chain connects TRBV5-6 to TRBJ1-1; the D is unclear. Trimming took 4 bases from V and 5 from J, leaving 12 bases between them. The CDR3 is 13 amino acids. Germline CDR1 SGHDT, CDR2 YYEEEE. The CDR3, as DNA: TGTGCCAGCAGCGCTTCCCGGGAGACTGAAGCTTTCTTT. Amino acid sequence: CASSASRETEAFF.

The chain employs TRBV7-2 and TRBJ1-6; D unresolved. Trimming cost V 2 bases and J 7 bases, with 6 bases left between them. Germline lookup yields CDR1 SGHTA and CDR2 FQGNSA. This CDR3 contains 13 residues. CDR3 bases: TGTGCCAGCAGCTTATCAAGGAATTCACCCCTCCACTTT. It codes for CASSLSRNSPLHF.

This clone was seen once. CDR3: CASSGTGWSRVNEQFF. The CDR3 bases are TGTGCCAGCAGTGGGACGGGGTGGAGTCGGGTCAATGAGCAGTTCTTC. The chain couples TRBV28 to TRBJ2-1; perhaps D is TRBD1 or TRBD2 (5 bases each). Trimming took 5 bases from V and 6 from J, leaving 20 bases between them. This CDR3 comprises 16 residues. CDR1 is MDHEN and CDR2 is SYDVKM in the germline V gene.

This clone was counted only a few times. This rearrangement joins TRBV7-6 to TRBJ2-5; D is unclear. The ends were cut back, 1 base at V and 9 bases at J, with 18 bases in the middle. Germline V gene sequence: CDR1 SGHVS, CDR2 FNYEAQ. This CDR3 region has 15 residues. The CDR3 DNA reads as TGTGCCAGCAGCTTAGAGGGAAGTCCTGCTCGGGCCCAGTACTTC. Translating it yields CASSLEGSPARAQYF.

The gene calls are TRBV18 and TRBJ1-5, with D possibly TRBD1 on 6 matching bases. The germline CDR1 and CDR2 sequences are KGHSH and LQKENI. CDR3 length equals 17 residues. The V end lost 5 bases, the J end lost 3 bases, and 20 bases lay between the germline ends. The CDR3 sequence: CASSSRTASRNNQPQHF. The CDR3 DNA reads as TGTGCCAGCTCATCGCGGACAGCAAGCCGAAACAATCAGCCCCAGCATTTT.

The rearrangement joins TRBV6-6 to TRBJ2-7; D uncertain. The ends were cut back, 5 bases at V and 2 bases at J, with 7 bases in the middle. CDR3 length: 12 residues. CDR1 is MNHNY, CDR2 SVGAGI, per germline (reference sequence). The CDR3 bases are TGTGCCAGCAGTACAAAAACCTACGAGCAGTACTTC. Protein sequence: CASSTKTYEQYF.

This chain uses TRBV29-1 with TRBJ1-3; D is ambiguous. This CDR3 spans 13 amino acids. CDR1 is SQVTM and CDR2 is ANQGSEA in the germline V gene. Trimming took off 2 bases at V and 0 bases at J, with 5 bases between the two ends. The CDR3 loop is CSVESVSGNTIYF. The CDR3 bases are TGCAGCGTTGAATCCGTCTCTGGAAACACCATATATTTT.

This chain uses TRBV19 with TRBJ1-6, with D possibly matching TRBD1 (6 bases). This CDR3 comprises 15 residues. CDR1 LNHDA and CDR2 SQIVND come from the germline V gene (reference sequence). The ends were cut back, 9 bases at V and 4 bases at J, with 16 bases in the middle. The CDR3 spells CASGGHDAYNSPLHF. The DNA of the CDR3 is TGTGCCAGCGGGGGACACGACGCTTATAATTCACCCCTCCACTTT.

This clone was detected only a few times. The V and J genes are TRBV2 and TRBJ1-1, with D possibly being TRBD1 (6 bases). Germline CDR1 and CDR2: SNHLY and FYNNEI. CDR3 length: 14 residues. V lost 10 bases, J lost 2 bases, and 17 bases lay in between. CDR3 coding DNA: TGTGCCAACGAAGGGACATACAAAAACACTGAAGCTTTCTTT. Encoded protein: CANEGTYKNTEAFF.

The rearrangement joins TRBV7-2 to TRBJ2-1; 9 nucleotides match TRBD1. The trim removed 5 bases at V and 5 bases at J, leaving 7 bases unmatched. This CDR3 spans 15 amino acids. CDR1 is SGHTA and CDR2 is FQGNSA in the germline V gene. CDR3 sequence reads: CASSLRDRDHNEQFF. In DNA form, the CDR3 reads TGTGCCAGCAGCCTCCGGGACAGGGACCACAATGAGCAGTTCTTC.

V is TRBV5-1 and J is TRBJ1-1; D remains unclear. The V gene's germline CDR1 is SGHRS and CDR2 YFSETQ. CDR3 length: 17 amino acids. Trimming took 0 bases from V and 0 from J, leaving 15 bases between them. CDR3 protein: CASSLGTGRFVNTEAFF. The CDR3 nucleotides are TGCGCCAGCAGCTTGGGCACGGGCAGGTTCGTGAACACTGAAGCTTTCTTT.

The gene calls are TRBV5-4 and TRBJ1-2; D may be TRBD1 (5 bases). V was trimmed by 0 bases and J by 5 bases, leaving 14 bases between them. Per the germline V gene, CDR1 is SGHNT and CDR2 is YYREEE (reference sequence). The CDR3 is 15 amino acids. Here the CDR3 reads CASSLGSEGPYGYTF. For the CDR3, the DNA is TGTGCCAGCAGCTTGGGGTCTGAGGGGCCGTATGGCTACACCTTC.

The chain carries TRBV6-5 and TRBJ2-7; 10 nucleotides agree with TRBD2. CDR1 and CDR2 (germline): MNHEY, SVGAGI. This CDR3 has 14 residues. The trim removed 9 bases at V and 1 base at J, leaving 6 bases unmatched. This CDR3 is CASILAGGSYEQYF. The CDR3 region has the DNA TGTGCCAGTATCTTAGCGGGGGGATCCTACGAGCAGTACTTC.

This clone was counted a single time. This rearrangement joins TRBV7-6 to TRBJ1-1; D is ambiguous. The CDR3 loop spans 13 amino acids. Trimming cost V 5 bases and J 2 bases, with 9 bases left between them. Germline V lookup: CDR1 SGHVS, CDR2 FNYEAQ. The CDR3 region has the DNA TGTGCCAGCAGCCCCCCACGAAACACTGAAGCTTTCTTT. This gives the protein CASSPPRNTEAFF.

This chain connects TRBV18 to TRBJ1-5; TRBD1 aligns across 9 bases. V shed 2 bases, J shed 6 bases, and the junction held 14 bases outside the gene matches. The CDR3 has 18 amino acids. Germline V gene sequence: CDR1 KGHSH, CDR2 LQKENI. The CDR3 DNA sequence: TGTGCCAGCTCACCAATCCCCCCGTTACAGGGGGCGTCTCAGCCCCAGCATTTT. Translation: CASSPIPPLQGASQPQHF. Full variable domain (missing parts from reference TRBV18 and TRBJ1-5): NAGVMQNPRHLVRRRGQEARLRCSPMKGHSHVYWYRQLPEEGLKFMVYLQKENIIDESGMPKERFSAEFPKEGPSILRIQQVVRGDSAAYFCASSPIPPLQGASQPQHFGDGTRLSIL.

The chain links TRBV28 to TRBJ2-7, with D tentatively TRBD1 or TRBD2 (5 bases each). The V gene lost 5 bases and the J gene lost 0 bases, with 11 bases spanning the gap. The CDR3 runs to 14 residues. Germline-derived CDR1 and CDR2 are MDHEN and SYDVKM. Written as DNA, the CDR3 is TGTGCCAGCAGTCTTTGGGGGAGCTCCTACGAGCAGTACTTC. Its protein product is CASSLWGSSYEQYF.